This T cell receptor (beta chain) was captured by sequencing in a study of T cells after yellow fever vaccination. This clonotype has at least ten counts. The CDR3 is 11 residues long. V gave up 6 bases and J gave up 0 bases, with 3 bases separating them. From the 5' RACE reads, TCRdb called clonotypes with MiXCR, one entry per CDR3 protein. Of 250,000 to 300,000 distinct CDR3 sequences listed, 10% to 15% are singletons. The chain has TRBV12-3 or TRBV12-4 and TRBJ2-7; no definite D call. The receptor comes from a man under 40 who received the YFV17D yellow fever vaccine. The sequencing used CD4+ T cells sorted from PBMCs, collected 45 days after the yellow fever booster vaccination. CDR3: CASSPSYEQYF. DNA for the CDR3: TGTGCCAGCAGCCCCTCCTACGAGCAGTACTTC.